A single sample is the source of the 3 T cell receptor beta chains below, sequenced in a study of CD8 T cells in Susac syndrome. After extraction with the RNeasy kit, about 0.5 to 1 ug of the RNA was reverse transcribed using random hexamers. From the immunoSEQ multiplex PCR reads, TCRdb called clonotypes with MiXCR, one entry per CDR3 protein. Of some 260,000 distinct CDR3 sequences listed, approximately 84% are singletons. The specimen was CD8+ T cells from PBMCs. All receptors come from a human donor with multiple sclerosis.

This chain joins TRBV14 and TRBJ1-1; D is unclear. V lost 2 bases to trimming and J lost 3 bases, with 13 bases between them. Germline V gene sequence: CDR1 SGHDN, CDR2 FVKESK. This CDR3 contains 15 residues. CDR3 sequence reads: CASSQWGGRDTEAFF. CDR3 coding DNA: TGTGCCAGCAGCCAATGGGGAGGGAGGGACACTGAAGCTTTCTTT.

The genes are TRBV29-1 and TRBJ2-7, with 7 bases that match TRBD2. The CDR3 has 13 residues. In germline, CDR1 is SQVTM, CDR2 ANQGSEA. Trimming took 7 bases from V and 4 from J; bases not matched to a gene: 10. DNA of the CDR3: TGCAGCGCCGTCTGGGGGAGGGCGTACGAGCAGTACTTC. It yields the protein CSAVWGRAYEQYF.

V usage is TRBV7-9 and J usage is TRBJ1-1; D might be TRBD1 (6 bases). CDR3 length: 12 residues. Germline values: CDR1 SEHNR, CDR2 FQNEAQ (reference sequence). The V gene lost 2 bases and the J gene lost 10 bases, with 11 bases spanning the gap. In nucleotides, the CDR3 is TGTGCCAGCAGCTTATCGTCAGGGGTAGCTTTCTTT. It yields the protein CASSLSSGVAFF.